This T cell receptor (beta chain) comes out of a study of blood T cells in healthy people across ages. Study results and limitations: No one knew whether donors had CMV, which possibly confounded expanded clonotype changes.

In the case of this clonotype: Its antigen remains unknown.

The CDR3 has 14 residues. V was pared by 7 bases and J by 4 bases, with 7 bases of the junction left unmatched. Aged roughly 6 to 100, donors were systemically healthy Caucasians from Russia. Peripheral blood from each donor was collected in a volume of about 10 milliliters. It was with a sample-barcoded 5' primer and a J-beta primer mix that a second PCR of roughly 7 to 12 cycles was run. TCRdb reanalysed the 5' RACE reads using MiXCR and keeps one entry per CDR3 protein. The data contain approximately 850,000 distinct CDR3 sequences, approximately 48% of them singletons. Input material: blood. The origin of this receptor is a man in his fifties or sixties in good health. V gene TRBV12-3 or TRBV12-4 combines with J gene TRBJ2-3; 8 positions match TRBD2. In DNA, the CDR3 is TGTGCCAGCAACCTGAGCGGGGGCGCAGATACGCAGTATTTT. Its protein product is CASNLSGGADTQYF.